This T cell receptor (beta chain) was documented in a study of T-cell reconstitution after alpha-beta-depleted transplantation in children. V was clipped by 0 bases and J by 3 bases, with 5 bases between them. The CDR3 is made up of 13 amino acids. Germline loops: CDR1 MNHEY, CDR2 SVGEGT. Unique molecular identifiers were incorporated into the prepared TCRbeta library. TCRdb re-called the PCR reads with MiXCR, one entry per CDR3 protein. The sample includes around 530,000 distinct CDR3 sequences, approximately 30% seen only once; the top ten take around 2.4%. The receptor was isolated from a human donor who donated a stem cell graft to a child with aplastic anemia. V gene TRBV6-2 or TRBV6-3 combines with J gene TRBJ1-1; D gene unclear. The specimen was PBMCs from the stem cell graft donor, collected from the stem cell graft. The CDR3 DNA is TGTGCCAGCAGTTACTCGAGTTACACTGAAGCTTTCTTT. Translation: CASSYSSYTEAFF.